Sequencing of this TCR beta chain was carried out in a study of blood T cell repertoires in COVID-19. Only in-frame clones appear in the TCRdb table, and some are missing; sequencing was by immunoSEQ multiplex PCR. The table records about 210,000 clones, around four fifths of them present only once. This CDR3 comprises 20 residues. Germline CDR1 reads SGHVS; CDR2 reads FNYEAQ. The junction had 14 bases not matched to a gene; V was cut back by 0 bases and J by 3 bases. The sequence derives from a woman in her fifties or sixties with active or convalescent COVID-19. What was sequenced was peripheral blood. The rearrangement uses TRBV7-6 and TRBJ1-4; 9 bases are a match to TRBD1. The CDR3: CASSLAYPGQGERANEKLFF. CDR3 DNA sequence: TGTGCCAGCAGCTTAGCGTACCCGGGACAGGGAGAGAGGGCTAATGAAAAACTGTTTTTT.